The T cell receptor beta chain described here comes from a study of identical twins. This CDR3 is built from 20 residues. CDR1 and CDR2 from the germline V gene are ENHRY and SYGVKD. Trimming cost V 6 bases and J 9 bases; bases outside gene matches: 20. In every case, the donor was a healthy Caucasian. The authors used template switching to add a universal primer site and gave cDNA unique molecular identifiers. TCRdb re-called the 5' RACE reads through MiXCR, storing one row per CDR3 protein. This repertoire shows hundreds of thousands of distinct CDR3 sequences, 18% found once; its top ten account for around 13%. These data were also reused for a study on T cells expressing NK-cell markers. Per that study: Sorting was limited to alpha-beta TCR-expressing T cells with an anti-gamma-delta TCR antibody in several experiments. Researchers report these clonotypes also headed the CD3+CD56-NKG2C+ fraction in a handful of donors.

What was sequenced was PBMCs. V usage is TRBV10-3 and J usage is TRBJ2-1, with 16 bases aligning to TRBD2. This receptor was identified in a woman in her late teens or twenties in good health. The CDR3 spells CAIRTLTGLAGGPSVFEQFF. The CDR3 nucleotides read TGTGCCATCAGGACCCTTACGGGACTAGCGGGAGGGCCTTCTGTGTTTGAGCAGTTCTTC.